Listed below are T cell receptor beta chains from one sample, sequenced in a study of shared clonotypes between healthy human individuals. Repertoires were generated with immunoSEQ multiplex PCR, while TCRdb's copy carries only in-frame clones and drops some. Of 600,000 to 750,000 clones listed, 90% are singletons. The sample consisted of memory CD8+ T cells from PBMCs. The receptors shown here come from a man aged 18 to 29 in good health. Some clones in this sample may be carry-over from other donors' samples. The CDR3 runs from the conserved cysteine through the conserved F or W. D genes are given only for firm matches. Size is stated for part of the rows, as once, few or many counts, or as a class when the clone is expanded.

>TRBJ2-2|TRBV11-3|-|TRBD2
TGTGCCAGCACTCACCGGGGACTAGCGGGAGGGCCGGCGGACACCGGGGAGCTGTTTTTT
CASTHRGLAGGPADTGELFF
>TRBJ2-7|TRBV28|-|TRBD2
TGTGCCAGCAGTGTAACTAGCGGGAATGCCTACGAGCAGTACTTC
CASSVTSGNAYEQYF
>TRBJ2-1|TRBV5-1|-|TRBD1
TGCGCCAGCAGCTTGGGACAGGGCTACAATGAGCAGTTCTTC
CASSLGQGYNEQFF
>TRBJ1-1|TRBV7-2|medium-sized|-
TGTGCCAGCAGCTTATCAGGGATGAACACTGAAGCTTTCTTT
CASSLSGMNTEAFF
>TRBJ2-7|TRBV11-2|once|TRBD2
TGTGCCAGCAGCTTAGCAAAGGGACTAGCGGGAGGCGAGCAGTACTTC
CASSLAKGLAGGEQYF
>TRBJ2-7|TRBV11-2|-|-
TGTGCCAGCAGCTCGCGCGATTCCTACGAGCAGTACTTC
CASSSRDSYEQYF
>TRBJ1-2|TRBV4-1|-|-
TGCGCCAGCAGCCAAGGGCGGGGCCTAGACTATGGCTACACCTTC
CASSQGRGLDYGYTF
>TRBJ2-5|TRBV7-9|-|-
TGTGCCAGCAGGTGGGGCGGCCAAGAGACCCAGTACTTC
CASRWGGQETQYF
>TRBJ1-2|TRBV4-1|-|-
TGCGCCAGCAGCCAAGATCATGCCACGGGGTATGGCTACACCTTC
CASSQDHATGYGYTF
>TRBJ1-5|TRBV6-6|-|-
TGTGCCAGCAGTCAAACAGGCTATAGCAATCAGCCCCAGCATTTT
CASSQTGYSNQPQHF
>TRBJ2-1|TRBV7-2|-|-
TGTGCCAGCAGCCCAGGGACCTACAATGAGCAGTTCTTC
CASSPGTYNEQFF
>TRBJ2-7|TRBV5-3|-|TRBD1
TGTGCCAGACCTATATCCGGGACAGGGGGCTACGAGCAGTACTTC
CARPISGTGGYEQYF
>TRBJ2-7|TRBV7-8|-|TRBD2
TGTGCCAGCAGCCATGGGGGACTAGCGGCCCCACTGGGCTACGAGCAGTACTTC
CASSHGGLAAPLGYEQYF
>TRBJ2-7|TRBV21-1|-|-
TGTGCCAGCTGGGTGGTTATCCCCCCATTCTACGAGCAGTACTTC
CASWVVIPPFYEQYF
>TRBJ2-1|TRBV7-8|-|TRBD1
TGTGCCAGCAGCATTACAGGGGGCGCGGAGTTTAGTAATGAGCAGTTCTTC
CASSITGGAEFSNEQFF
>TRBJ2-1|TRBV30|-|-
TGTGCCTGGAGCCTAACCCAGGGGTTGGTACCCTACAATGAGCAGTTCTTC
CAWSLTQGLVPYNEQFF
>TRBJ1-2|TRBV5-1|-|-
TGCGCCAGCAGCTTAGGGGAGGGGATCGGCTACACCTTC
CASSLGEGIGYTF
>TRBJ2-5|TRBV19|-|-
TGTGCCAGTAGTATTAGGGTTGCGGGACCAGAGACCCAGTACTTC
CASSIRVAGPETQYF
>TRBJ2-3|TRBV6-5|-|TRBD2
TGTGCCAGCAGCGGACTAGCGGGAAGCACAGATACGCAGTATTTT
CASSGLAGSTDTQYF
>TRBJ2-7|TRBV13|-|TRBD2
TGTGCCAGCAGACCGCGTGGCGGGAGGGCCTACGAGCAGTACTTC
CASRPRGGRAYEQYF
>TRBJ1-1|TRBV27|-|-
TGTGCCAGCAGTACTACTGGGAGGGGGGCCGAAGCTTTCTTT
CASSTTGRGAEAFF
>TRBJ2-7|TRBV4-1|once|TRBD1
TGCGCCAGCAGCCAAGATCCCTCGGGACAGGGGACCATCGAGCAGTACTTC
CASSQDPSGQGTIEQYF
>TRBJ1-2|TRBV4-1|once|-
TGCGCCAGCAGCCGACTGAGAGCAAACTATGGCTACACCTTC
CASSRLRANYGYTF
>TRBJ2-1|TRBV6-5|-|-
TGTGCCAGCATGGAGGGTTCCTACAATGAGCAGTTCTTC
CASMEGSYNEQFF
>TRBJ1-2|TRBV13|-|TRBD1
TGTGCCAGCAGCCCCAGGGGGCCTCTAGCTAACTATGGCTACACCTTC
CASSPRGPLANYGYTF
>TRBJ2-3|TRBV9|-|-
TGTGCCAGCAGCGTAGGTGCAGATACGCAGTATTTT
CASSVGADTQYF
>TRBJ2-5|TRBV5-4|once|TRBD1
TGTGCCAGCAGCCACGGGACAGGGGCAGAGACCCAGTACTTC
CASSHGTGAETQYF
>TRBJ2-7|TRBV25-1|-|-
TGTGCCAGCATCAACCCAGGGGAGGGGGGATCCTACGAGCAGTACTTC
CASINPGEGGSYEQYF
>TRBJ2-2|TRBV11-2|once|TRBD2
TGTGCCAGCAGTATCGGGGCTAGCGGGCCGAACACCGGGGAGCTGTTTTTT
CASSIGASGPNTGELFF
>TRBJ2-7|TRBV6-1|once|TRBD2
TGTGCCAGCAGTGAGGGACTAGCGGGGGGCTACGAGCAGTACTTC
CASSEGLAGGYEQYF
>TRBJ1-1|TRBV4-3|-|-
TGCGCCAGCAGCCAAGAAACTCGGTACACTGAAGCTTTCTTT
CASSQETRYTEAFF
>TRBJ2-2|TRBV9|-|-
TGTGCCAGCAGCCCCCCGGATGTGGTTCCGACCACCGGGGAGCTGTTTTTT
CASSPPDVVPTTGELFF
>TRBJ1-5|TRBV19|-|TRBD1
TGTGCCAGTAGAAGACAGGGAGAGGGCAATCAGCCCCAGCATTTT
CASRRQGEGNQPQHF
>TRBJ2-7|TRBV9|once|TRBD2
TGTGCCAGCAGCGTCACCGGGACTAGCGGATACGAGCAGTACTTC
CASSVTGTSGYEQYF
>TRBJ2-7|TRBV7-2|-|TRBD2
TGTGCCAGCAGCCCGGGACTAGCGGGCTACGAGCAGTACTTC
CASSPGLAGYEQYF
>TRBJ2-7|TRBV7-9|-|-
TGTGCCAGCAGCCCCGTAGGGGGGTACGAGCAGTACTTC
CASSPVGGYEQYF
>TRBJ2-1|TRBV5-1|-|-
TGCGCCAGCAGCTGGAGTGACATTCGGCTAGCTCAAAATTACAATGAGCAGTTCTTC
CASSWSDIRLAQNYNEQFF
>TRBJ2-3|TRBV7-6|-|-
TGTGCCAGCAGCTTAATCGTTACGGGGGTCACAGATACGCAGTATTTT
CASSLIVTGVTDTQYF
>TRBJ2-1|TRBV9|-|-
TGTGCCAGCAGCGTAGGCCAGAAAGGGAATGAGCAGTTCTTC
CASSVGQKGNEQFF
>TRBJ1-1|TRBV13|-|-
TGTGCCAGCAGCTACAGGGATATAGGCACTGAAGCTTTCTTT
CASSYRDIGTEAFF
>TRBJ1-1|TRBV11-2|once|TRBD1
TGTGCCAGCAGCTTACTCCGGGACAGGGTAAAAACTGAAGCTTTCTTT
CASSLLRDRVKTEAFF
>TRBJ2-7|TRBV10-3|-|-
TGTGCCATCAGTGAGGCTGAGACAAGCTACGAGCAGTGCTTC
CAISEAETSYEQCF
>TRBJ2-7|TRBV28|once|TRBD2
TGTGCCAGCAGTTTCACTAGCGGGATTTTCTACGAGCAGTACTTC
CASSFTSGIFYEQYF
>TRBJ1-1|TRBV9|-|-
TGTGCCAGCAGCGTAGGAGGCCGGACTGAAGCTTTCTTT
CASSVGGRTEAFF
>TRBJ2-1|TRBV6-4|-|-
TGTGCCAGCAGTGACTCACAAGTAGTCTCCTACAATGAGCAGTTCTTC
CASSDSQVVSYNEQFF
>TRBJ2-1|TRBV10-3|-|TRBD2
TGTGCCATCAGTGAGTCGAGGACTAGCTCCTACAATGAGCAGTTCTTC
CAISESRTSSYNEQFF
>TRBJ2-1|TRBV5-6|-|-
TGTGCCAGCAGCTTGGCACAGTTGCGCTCCTACAATGAGCAGTTCTTC
CASSLAQLRSYNEQFF
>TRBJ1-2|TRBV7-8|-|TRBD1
TGTGCCAGCAGCTTAGAGCCGGGACAGGGAAACTATGGCTACACCTTC
CASSLEPGQGNYGYTF
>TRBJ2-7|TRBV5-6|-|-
TGTGCCAGCAGCTTTTACGGGACGGCATACTACGAGCAGTACTTC
CASSFYGTAYYEQYF